This TCR beta chain was retrieved from a study of early T cells in non-severe SARS-CoV-2 infection. Unique molecular identifiers (one per individual cDNA molecule) were attached. TCRdb reprocessed the 5' RACE reads via MiXCR and lists one record per CDR3 protein. The table includes 68,000 or so distinct CDR3 sequences, 12% detected once. Only a few counts were recorded for this clonotype. CDR3 length: 14 residues. Trimming removed 5 bases from V and 5 bases from J; junction bases left unmatched: 4. Germline CDR1 reads SGHTA; CDR2 reads FQGNSA. The V gene is TRBV7-2, the J gene TRBJ2-5; TRBD2 agrees at 11 bases. The source of this sequence is an adult who was a healthcare worker with PCR-confirmed SARS-CoV-2 infection or an uninfected control (not recorded which). Sequencing input: whole blood. DNA for the CDR3: TGTGCCAGCAGCCCAACTAGCGGGGGTGAGACCCAGTACTTC. Translation gives CASSPTSGGETQYF.